This T cell receptor beta chain was identified in a study of PD-L1 blockade in urothelial cancer. Study at large: Blood drawn 3 weeks (second dose) and 6 weeks after treatment start was analyzed.

This clone is a singleton in its sample. The antigen is undetermined. Time point defined: pretreatment peripheral blood. The patients had locally advanced or metastatic urothelial carcinoma. Regarding the study as a whole: Clonality of blood TCR below the median before treatment predicted better survival. Enhanced expansion of tumor-associated blood clones at 3 weeks characterized durable-benefit patients.

Data came from immunoSEQ multiplex PCR; TCRdb stores just in-frame clones and leaves some out. In the table there are roughly 50,000 clones, about 85% of which are singletons. The CDR3 has 14 residues. Germline V gene data show CDR1 as MNHEY and CDR2 as SMNVEV (reference sequence). Trimming shortened V by 6 bases and J by 3 bases, and 15 bases separated the two germline ends. The receptor was isolated from a man between 65 and 79 years old with urothelial cancer. This specimen was PBMCs, taken around atezolizumab (anti-PD-L1) treatment. V is TRBV27 and J is TRBJ2-7; TRBD1 might be the D (5 bases). In nucleotides, the CDR3 is TGTGCCAGCAGCCCAGGGTCTGGTGGCTACGAGCAGTACTTC. Protein product: CASSPGSGGYEQYF.